Each of the 23 T cell receptor beta chains below was sequenced from the same sample in a study of shared clonotypes between healthy human individuals. CD45RO-negative CD8 cells positively selected for CCR7 made up the naive population, which excluded terminally differentiated effector memory CD45RA+ cells. Using immunoSEQ multiplex PCR, the repertoire was profiled, and TCRdb retains in-frame clones only, with some absent. The table includes roughly 2,000,000 clones, over 85% detected once. The material sequenced was naive CD8+ T cells sorted from blood. Every receptor here comes from a man in his late teens or twenties in good health.

As to this clone: This sample includes further DNA sequences coding for the same CDR3. V is TRBV5-4 and J is TRBJ2-1, with 12 bases that match TRBD2. The CDR3 has 15 amino acids. The germline V gene has CDR1 SGHNT and CDR2 YYREEE (reference sequence). V shed 1 base, J shed 5 bases, and the junction held 1 base outside the gene matches. The CDR3 DNA sequence: TGTGCCAGCAGCTTGCGACTAGCGGGGGACAATGAGCAGTTCTTC. This gives the protein CASSLRLAGDNEQFF.

CDR3 region: CASSSPNSASPLHF. The DNA of the CDR3 is TGTGCCAGTAGTTCTCCGAACTCCGCTTCACCCCTCCACTTT. The rearrangement joins TRBV19 to TRBJ1-6; D remains unclear. Trimming stripped 5 bases from V and 9 bases from J, with 14 bases between. Germline CDR1 is LNHDA and CDR2 is SQIVND (reference sequence). The CDR3 is 14 amino acids.

On this clone itself: One end of the junction varies from germline; a read error may be responsible. The V call is TRBV7-7, the J call TRBJ2-7; D not certain. From germline, CDR1 is SSHAT and CDR2 FNYEAQ (reference sequence). The CDR3 contains 13 residues. CDR3 loop: CASSLQSGYEQYF. The DNA for the CDR3 is TGTGCTAGCAGCTTACAGAGTGGCTACGAGCAGTACTTC.

V and J are TRBV2 and TRBJ1-1, with 8 bases identical to TRBD1. The germline CDR1 and CDR2 sequences are SNHLY and FYNNEI. This CDR3 is 15 amino acids long. The trim removed 7 bases at V and 6 bases at J, leaving 13 bases unmatched. The CDR3 nucleotides read TGTGCCAGCACCCGGCCCAGGCAGGGGGCTGCTGAAGCTTTCTTT. Protein product: CASTRPRQGAAEAFF.

This chain links TRBV5-4 with TRBJ1-1; D unresolved. Trimming stripped 3 bases from V and 8 bases from J, with 11 bases between. The CDR3 spans 12 residues. Per germline, CDR1 SGHNT and CDR2 YYREEE (reference sequence). CDR3 coding DNA: TGTGCCAGCAGCTCGGGCCACTCGGAAGCTTTCTTT. Encoded protein: CASSSGHSEAFF.

This CDR3 is CASKLASGANVLTF. The CDR3 DNA reads as TGTGCCAGCAAATTAGCCTCTGGGGCCAACGTCCTGACTTTC. This rearrangement joins TRBV2 to TRBJ2-6; no definite D call. The V and J ends lost 7 bases and 0 bases respectively, with 7 bases between them. In germline, CDR1 is SNHLY, CDR2 FYNNEI. The length of the CDR3 is 14 residues. The full variable domain, its missing parts supplied by reference TRBV2 and TRBJ2-6, is EPEVTQTPSHQVTQMGQEVILRCVPISNHLYFYWYRQILGQKVEFLVSFYNNEISEKSEIFDDQFSVERPDGSNFTLKIRSTKLEDSAMYFCASKLASGANVLTFGAGSRLTVL.

As for this clone: This CDR3 is also generated by other DNA sequences in the sample. The V and J genes are TRBV11-2 and TRBJ2-7; no firm D call. This CDR3 has 13 residues. V dropped 1 base and J dropped 0 bases, with 4 bases sitting between them. Germline V CDR1 and CDR2: SGHAT, FQNNGV. CDR3 sequence: CASSLGVSYEQYF. The CDR3 DNA is TGTGCCAGCAGCTTAGGGGTCTCCTACGAGCAGTACTTC.

The chain couples TRBV6-1 to TRBJ1-5; no definite D call. This CDR3 has 12 amino acids. The V and J ends lost 3 bases and 5 bases respectively, with 5 bases between them. Germline lookup yields CDR1 MNHNS and CDR2 SASEGT. The CDR3 region is CASSESYQPQHF. The CDR3 DNA reads as TGTGCCAGCAGTGAGTCGTATCAGCCCCAGCATTTT.

The rearrangement links TRBV7-2 to TRBJ2-2; no clear D gene. V lost 1 base, J lost 0 bases, and 9 bases lay in between. This CDR3 comprises 16 residues. CDR1 is SGHTA, CDR2 FQGNSA, per germline. For the CDR3, the DNA is TGTGCCAGCAGCTTAGAGTCCGCTACGAACACCGGGGAGCTGTTTTTT. Translated: CASSLESATNTGELFF.

This chain links TRBV18 with TRBJ1-6; tentatively, D is TRBD1 (5 bases). There are 17 residues in the CDR3. V dropped 6 bases and J dropped 0 bases, with 15 bases sitting between them. CDR1 and CDR2 from the germline V gene are KGHSH and LQKENI. CDR3 residues: CASSTAAGHSYNSPLHF. DNA of the CDR3: TGTGCCAGCTCGACAGCCGCAGGCCACTCCTATAATTCACCCCTCCACTTT.

The chain recombines TRBV19 with TRBJ1-2; no reliable D call. CDR3 size: 17 residues. Trimming removed 3 bases at V and 1 base at J, with 18 bases between. The V gene's germline CDR1 is LNHDA and CDR2 SQIVND (reference sequence). The CDR3 region is CASSIGGMASFNYGYTF. CDR3 nucleotide sequence: TGTGCCAGTAGTATTGGAGGGATGGCCAGTTTTAACTATGGCTACACCTTC.

This clone was found once. J is TRBJ1-5 and V is TRBV25-1, with 8 nucleotides matching TRBD1. The CDR3 extends over 17 amino acids. Germline V gives CDR1 MGHDK, CDR2 SYGVNS. Unmatched junction bases numbered 10, after V lost 5 bases and J lost 1 base. CDR3 DNA: TGTGCCAGCAGTTCTGGACAGGGAACGTGGAGCAATCAGCCCCAGCATTTT. Translated, it gives CASSSGQGTWSNQPQHF.

The chain joins TRBV5-4 to TRBJ2-5; possible D gene TRBD1, 5 bases. The CDR3 runs to 14 residues. The ends were cut back, 0 bases at V and 1 base at J, with 7 bases in the middle. Germline loops: CDR1 SGHNT, CDR2 YYREEE (reference sequence). CDR3 sequence reads: CASSLDRIQETQYF. The DNA for the CDR3 is TGTGCCAGCAGCTTGGACAGGATCCAAGAGACCCAGTACTTC.

This chain connects TRBV10-3 to TRBJ2-2; 7 nucleotides align to TRBD1. This CDR3 is 19 amino acids long. Germline V lookup: CDR1 ENHRY, CDR2 SYGVKD. Trimming took 0 bases from V and 0 from J; bases not matched to a gene: 10. The CDR3 spells CAISESNRDSGTNTGELFF. The CDR3 DNA reads TGTGCCATCAGTGAGTCTAACCGGGACAGTGGAACGAACACCGGGGAGCTGTTTTTT.

The chain links TRBV6-1 to TRBJ1-2; D gene uncertain. CDR1 is MNHNS and CDR2 is SASEGT in the germline V gene. The CDR3 is 13 amino acids. The germline V and J ends were trimmed by 3 bases and 4 bases, with 9 bases remaining between them. The CDR3 nucleotides are TGTGCCAGCAGTGACCTGGGAGGCTATGGCTACACCTTC. This gives the protein CASSDLGGYGYTF.

This chain links TRBV27 with TRBJ1-4, with D perhaps TRBD1 (6 bases). The CDR3 runs 18 residues. V dropped 2 bases and J dropped 0 bases, with 16 bases sitting between them. Germline V CDR1 and CDR2: MNHEY, SMNVEV (reference sequence). The CDR3 nucleotides are TGTGCCAGCAGTTTAAATACTGCCAGGGGAGCAACTAATGAAAAACTGTTTTTT. It encodes CASSLNTARGATNEKLFF.

The rearrangement links TRBV4-1 to TRBJ1-6, with D unresolved. The CDR3 contains 13 residues. V was trimmed by 2 bases and J by 19 bases, leaving 18 bases between them. Germline CDR1 MGHRA, CDR2 YSYEKL. The CDR3 loop is CASSQIGSISLHF. The CDR3 coding sequence is TGCGCCAGCAGCCAAATAGGTTCAATTTCTCTACACTTT.

The V call is TRBV9, the J call TRBJ2-3; D is undetermined. Germline V gene lookup returns CDR1 SGDLS and CDR2 YYNGEE. The V end was cut by 7 bases, the J end by 0 bases, with 15 bases between. This CDR3 has 15 amino acids. CDR3 sequence: CASAKDGPSTDTQYF. The CDR3 region has the DNA TGTGCCAGCGCGAAGGACGGGCCTAGCACAGATACGCAGTATTTT.

The gene calls are TRBV30 and TRBJ1-5; D gene ambiguous. Germline V CDR1 and CDR2: GTSNPN, SVGIG (reference sequence). The CDR3 consists of 12 residues. V dropped 4 bases and J dropped 9 bases, with 13 bases sitting between them. CDR3 nucleotides: TGTGCCTGGATTCGGAAGGCCTTGCCCCAGCATTTT. This sequence encodes CAWIRKALPQHF.

This clone was picked up a small number of times. The V call is TRBV4-1, the J call TRBJ1-1, with D maybe TRBD1 (5 bases). This CDR3 is 15 amino acids long. Germline CDR1 MGHRA, CDR2 YSYEKL. Trimming removed 1 base from V and 5 bases from J, with 14 bases in between. In DNA, the CDR3 is TGCGCCAGCAGCCAAGGCCCGGGACCGGGGACTGAAGCTTTCTTT. This codes for CASSQGPGPGTEAFF.

This clone was seen only once. Compared with germline, one end of the junction differs, possibly owing to a read error. The chain employs TRBV7-9 and TRBJ2-3; D may match TRBD1 or TRBD2 (5 bases each). CDR1 SEHNR and CDR2 FQNEAQ come from the germline V gene (reference sequence). This CDR3 is built from 11 residues. The CDR3 region is CASSLGTPVGF. In nucleotides, the CDR3 is TGTGCCAGCAGCTTGGGGACCCCCGTCGGGTTT.

The chain links TRBV14 to TRBJ2-5; D is unclear. V dropped 4 bases and J dropped 2 bases, with 8 bases sitting between them. From germline, CDR1 is SGHDN and CDR2 FVKESK. The CDR3 loop spans 13 amino acids. This chain's CDR3 is CASSPKYQETQYF. CDR3 sequence (DNA): TGTGCCAGCAGCCCTAAGTATCAAGAGACCCAGTACTTC.

V and J are TRBV4-1 and TRBJ2-5; perhaps TRBD1 as D (6 bases). This CDR3 is 16 amino acids long. V was cut by 5 bases and J by 5 bases, with 21 bases left in between. Germline V lookup: CDR1 MGHRA, CDR2 YSYEKL. The CDR3 region has the DNA TGCGCCAGCAGCGTGAACCCTCGTACAGGGATGGAGACCCAGTACTTC. It codes for CASSVNPRTGMETQYF.